This TCR beta chain was recovered during a study of molecular identifiers for immune sequencing clone quantification. Many counts were recorded for this clonotype. TCRdb analysed the PCR reads with MiXCR anew, one entry per CDR3 protein. The sample carries about 640,000 distinct CDR3 sequences, 20% recorded once. V was trimmed by 4 bases and J by 7 bases, leaving 17 bases between them. The CDR3 covers 14 residues. Per the germline V gene, CDR1 is LNHNV and CDR2 is YYDKDF (reference sequence). The sequencing sample was made of naive CD8+ T cells from blood, with Jurkat cell RNA spiked in. Subset reported: FACS-sorted CD8+CD4-CCR7+CD45RA+ naive T cells. The sequence was collected from a human donor in good health. Some libraries in this study had Jurkat cell RNA spiked in. This chain joins TRBV15 and TRBJ2-7; D is ambiguous. The CDR3 DNA reads as TGTGCCACCAGCAACGTCGATCCGGACCGGGAGCAGTACTTC. Encoded protein: CATSNVDPDREQYF. The full variable domain, with the rest looked up from reference TRBV15 and TRBJ2-7, is DAMVIQNPRYQVTQFGKPVTLSCSQTLNHNVMYWYQQKSSQAPKLLFHYYDKDFNNEADTPDNFQSRRPNTSFCFLDIRSPGLGDTAMYLCATSNVDPDREQYFGPGTRLTVT.